This T cell receptor (beta chain) came from a study of blood T cell repertoires in COVID-19. Germline CDR1 and CDR2: PRHDT and FYEKMQ (reference sequence). The CDR3 is made up of 15 amino acids. The V end lost 5 bases, the J end lost 4 bases, and 17 bases lay between the germline ends. Sequencing used immunoSEQ multiplex PCR; TCRdb keeps in-frame clones, though not all of them. The data contain under 500,000 clones, 70% to 90% of them singletons. Material for sequencing was PBMCs or T cells enriched from blood (not recorded which). This TCR was recovered from a woman younger than 35 with acute COVID-19. The chain combines TRBV13 with TRBJ2-5; possibly TRBD2 for D (7 bases). CDR3 bases: TGTGCCAGCAGCAGCTGGGGGGGCCAGGGAGAGACCCAGTACTTC. Translation gives CASSSWGGQGETQYF.